What follows describes a single TCR beta chain. The CDR3 contains 15 residues. CDR1 is MNHNS, CDR2 SASEGT, per germline. The V gene lost 0 bases and the J gene lost 3 bases, with 9 bases spanning the gap. The entry originates in a study of blood T cell repertoires in COVID-19. Assay: immunoSEQ multiplex PCR; the TCRdb copy retains only in-frame clones and omits some. The sample lists 330,000 or so clones, almost 90% occurring once. Input material: PBMCs or T cells enriched from blood (not recorded which). The chain combines TRBV6-1 with TRBJ1-5, with D possibly matching TRBD1 (5 bases). The source of this sequence is a woman younger than 45 who had been exposed to COVID-19. CDR3 region: CASSEARGHNQPQHF. DNA of the CDR3: TGTGCCAGCAGTGAAGCGCGGGGCCACAATCAGCCCCAGCATTTT.